This T cell receptor (beta chain) was obtained from a study of shared clonotypes between healthy human individuals. Study-wide findings and caveats: Sequencing depth was expected to influence donor clonotype sharing. Unshared clonotypes carried lower generation probabilities than those common to all four donors.

There are many counts of this clone. Its antigen is not identified. V lost 3 bases and J 0 bases, leaving 12 bases between the germline ends. The CDR3 contains 15 residues. CDR1 is MGHRA and CDR2 is YSYEKL in the germline V gene. Clones were sequenced by immunoSEQ multiplex PCR, and TCRdb holds only the in-frame ones, with some missing. The sample lists a few hundred thousand clones; 87% were seen once. Sequencing input: memory CD8+ T cells sorted from blood. This sample's subset: CD45RO+ cells pooled with CCR7-negative TemRA cells. This sequence originates from a man younger than 30 in good health. This chain links TRBV4-1 with TRBJ2-7; D is uncertain. The CDR3 DNA sequence: TGCGCCAGCAGCCAGAGACTTCAGAGCTCCTACGAGCAGTACTTC. Translated: CASSQRLQSSYEQYF.